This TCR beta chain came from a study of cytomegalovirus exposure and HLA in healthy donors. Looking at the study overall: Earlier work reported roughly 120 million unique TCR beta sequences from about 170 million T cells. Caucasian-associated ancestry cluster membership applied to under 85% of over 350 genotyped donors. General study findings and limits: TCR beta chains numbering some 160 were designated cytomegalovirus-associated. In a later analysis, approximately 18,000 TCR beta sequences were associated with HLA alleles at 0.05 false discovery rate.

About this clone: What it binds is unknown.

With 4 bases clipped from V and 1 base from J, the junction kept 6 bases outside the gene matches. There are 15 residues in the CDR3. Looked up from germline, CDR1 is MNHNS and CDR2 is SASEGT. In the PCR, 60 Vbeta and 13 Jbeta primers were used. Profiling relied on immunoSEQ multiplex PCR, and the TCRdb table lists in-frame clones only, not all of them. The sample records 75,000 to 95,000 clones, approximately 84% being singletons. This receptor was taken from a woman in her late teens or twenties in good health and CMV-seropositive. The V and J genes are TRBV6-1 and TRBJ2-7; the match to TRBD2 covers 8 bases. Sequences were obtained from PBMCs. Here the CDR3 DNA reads TGTGCCAGCAGTGGGATAGCGGGGCTATCCTACGAGCAGTACTTC. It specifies CASSGIAGLSYEQYF.